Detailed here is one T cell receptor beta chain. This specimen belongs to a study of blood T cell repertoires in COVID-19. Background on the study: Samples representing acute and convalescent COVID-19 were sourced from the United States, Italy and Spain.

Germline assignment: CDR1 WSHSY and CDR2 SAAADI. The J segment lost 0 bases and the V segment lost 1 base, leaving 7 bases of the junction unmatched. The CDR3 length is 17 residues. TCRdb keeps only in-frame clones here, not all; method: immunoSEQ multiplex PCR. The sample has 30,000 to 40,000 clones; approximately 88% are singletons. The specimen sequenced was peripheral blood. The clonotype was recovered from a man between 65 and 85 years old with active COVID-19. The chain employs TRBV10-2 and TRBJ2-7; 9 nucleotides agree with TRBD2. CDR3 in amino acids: CASSELGREGGSYEQYF. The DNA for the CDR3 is TGCGCCAGCAGTGAGTTAGGGCGGGAGGGAGGCTCCTACGAGCAGTACTTC.